This T cell receptor (beta chain) was identified during a study of T-cell memory formation after mild COVID-19. Germline CDR1 reads MNHNY; CDR2 reads SVGAGI (reference sequence). This CDR3 has 13 amino acids. V lost 6 bases to trimming and J lost 3 bases, with 12 bases between them. This clonotype was observed at least ten times. In TCRdb, the 5' RACE reads were re-called with MiXCR into one record per CDR3 protein. The profile covers roughly 58,000 distinct CDR3 sequences, with over 7.5% appearing a single time and about 1.2% taken by the ten largest. V and J are TRBV6-6 and TRBJ2-7; D remains unclear. Sequencing was performed on PBMCs or a T cell subset sorted from them (not recorded which). The TCR comes from a man aged 18 to 30 who had mild COVID-19 (a few samples of this study predate the infection). Cell type and time point are not known. CDR3 region: CASSHWPNYEQYF. CDR3 nucleotide sequence: TGTGCCAGCAGCCACTGGCCCAACTACGAGCAGTACTTC.